Shown below are 5 T cell receptor beta chains from a single sample sequenced in a study of sequential checkpoint blockade in melanoma. Stated treatment: randomized to nivolumab then ipilimumab (arm A) or the reverse (arm B). Clones were read by immunoSEQ multiplex PCR, and TCRdb kept only the in-frame ones, dropping some. Among over 5,000 clones, approximately 90% were seen once, and the ten largest hold approximately 10%. The sequencing here drew on CD8+ T cells sorted from blood (inferred from file names), taken from a patient given nivolumab and ipilimumab in sequence. Receptors originate from a human donor with melanoma.

The chain is built from TRBV5-1 and TRBJ2-7; the D gene is possibly TRBD1 (6 bases). Germline loops: CDR1 SGHRS, CDR2 YFSETQ. V gave up 4 bases and J gave up 2 bases, with 13 bases separating them. This CDR3 has 14 residues. This CDR3 is CASSARDRTYEQYF. CDR3 DNA sequence: TGCGCCAGCAGCGCCCGAGACAGGACCTACGAGCAGTACTTC.

The chain uses TRBV27 and TRBJ1-4, with TRBD1 matching over 12 bases. Germline values: CDR1 MNHEY, CDR2 SMNVEV (reference sequence). Unmatched junction bases numbered 11, after V lost 2 bases and J lost 10 bases. The CDR3 spans 17 residues. For the CDR3, the DNA is TGTGCCAGCAGTTTAAGGTCCGGGGACAGGGGGCAGCGAAAACTGTTTTTT. Translation: CASSLRSGDRGQRKLFF.

This chain links TRBV18 with TRBJ2-2, with TRBD2 matching over 13 bases. There are 17 residues in the CDR3. V was pared by 3 bases and J by 6 bases, with 7 bases of the junction left unmatched. Germline assignment: CDR1 KGHSH and CDR2 LQKENI. The CDR3 DNA reads as TGTGCCAGCTCACCTTCTACTAGCGGGAGGGACGCCGGGGAGCTGTTTTTT. Its protein product is CASSPSTSGRDAGELFF.

In DNA, the CDR3 is TGTGCCAGCAGCTTTAGTTACGAGCAGTACTTC. Translating gives CASSFSYEQYF. This chain links TRBV5-6 with TRBJ2-7; D not resolved. V lost 2 bases to trimming and J lost 4 bases, with 4 bases between them. This CDR3 is 11 amino acids long. Germline CDR1 reads SGHDT; CDR2 reads YYEEEE.

The chain links TRBV27 to TRBJ2-3, with D perhaps TRBD2 (6 bases). Trimming took off 3 bases at V and 5 bases at J, with 9 bases between the two ends. The CDR3 runs to 13 residues. Per the germline V gene, CDR1 is MNHEY and CDR2 is SMNVEV (reference sequence). This CDR3 reads CASSLDGGDTQYF. As DNA, the CDR3 is TGTGCCAGCAGTTTGGACGGGGGAGATACGCAGTATTTT.